The entry below gives a single TCR beta chain sequence along with its context. What antigen it recognizes has not been identified. One base away there is no much larger clone; base qualities are not given. TCRbeta CDR3 regions were amplified from genomic DNA by means of the immunoSEQ Assay, a bias-controlled multiplex PCR. Processing in the source paper ran as follows. The number of nucleated cells in each sample was estimated by amplification of reference gene primers within the assay. Sequence reads were collapsed and filtered to measure the absolute abundance of every unique TCRbeta CDR3 rearrangement. For each sample, productive Simpson clonality was calculated as the square root of Simpson's diversity index over productive rearrangements. TCRdb holds this immuneACCESS table with in-frame rearrangements only. Some clones are missing; in checked studies, unresolved V genes explain under half, and the rest has no known cause. V and J calls and clone size are copied from that table; D and trimming were computed from the DNA. Within this sample are about 520,000 clones, with approximately 85% of them counted one time only. Approximately 3.2% of the sample lies in the top ten.

The data originate from a study of blood T cell repertoires in COVID-19 (dated by TCRdb to the early 2020s). Study-level background: Collaborator samples came from the United States, Italy and Spain and covered acute and convalescent phases of COVID-19. The material from the prospective study consisted of cDNA or gDNA derived from T cells, B-cell-depleted T cells, or PBMCs. Deeply sampled blood TCRbeta repertoires from subjects exposed to, actively infected with, or recovered from COVID-19 were included in the dataset. The repertoires were released in a freely available public database intended as a resource for research on the immune response to SARS-CoV-2. Samples were obtained from the ongoing ImmuneRACE study (first 160 participants) and from approximately 1,200 subjects provided by 6 global collaborators. The sample metadata nearly always contained a de-identified subject ID, COVID-19 status, age in years and sex. HLA class I and class II types, where available, came from metadata supplied by the sample provider rather than from assay-based typing. What the study reported, not specific to this receptor: The amount of clinical and demographic metadata varied by source and participant and was provided uncurated.

CDR1 and CDR2, looked up from the germline V gene (reference sequence), are DFQATT and SNEGSKA. The CDR3 holds 12 amino acids from the cysteine to the phenylalanine. CDR3 DNA is the only sequence kept; it has 36 bases, read in frame from the first base. V is pared back by 3 bases and J by 0 bases, with 4 bases lying between the germline termini. The collaborating institutions used their own protocols to collect whole blood in K2EDTA tubes. For TCRbeta analysis, collaborator samples were shipped as frozen whole blood, as isolated PBMCs, or as DNA extracted from either sample type. Sequenced sample: peripheral blood. The clonotype comes from a human donor in a cohort sampled during active COVID-19. The chain is encoded by TRBV20-1 joined to TRBJ2-3, with the D segment identity uncertain. The nucleotide sequence is TGCAGTGCTAGTATAAGCACAGATACGCAGTATTTT. Its translation is CSASISTDTQYF.